The next 5 T cell receptor beta chains were all read from a single sample in a study of blood T cell repertoires in COVID-19. Generated by immunoSEQ multiplex PCR, the TCRdb table keeps only in-frame clones and is missing some. The sample lists approximately 280,000 clones, roughly 89% occurring once. The sequencing sample was made of PBMCs or T cells enriched from blood (not recorded which). Receptors originate from a woman aged 40 to 50 who had recovered from COVID-19.

J is TRBJ1-3 and V is TRBV29-1, with TRBD1 as a possible D gene (5 bases). The germline V gene has CDR1 SQVTM and CDR2 ANQGSEA. The CDR3 totals 12 residues. V dropped 5 bases and J dropped 3 bases, with 8 bases sitting between them. The CDR3 here is CSVSRDGNTIYF. In DNA form, the CDR3 reads TGCAGCGTTTCCAGGGATGGAAACACCATATATTTT.

The chain couples TRBV15 to TRBJ2-5; D remains unclear. Germline lookup yields CDR1 LNHNV and CDR2 YYDKDF (reference sequence). Trimming pared 1 base from V and 1 base from J, leaving 7 bases between. This CDR3 contains 14 residues. CDR3 residues: CATSRGSSQETQYF. The CDR3 DNA follows: TGTGCCACCAGCAGAGGTAGTAGCCAAGAGACCCAGTACTTC.

The CDR3 DNA sequence: TGTGCCAGCGCTTTGGGGGGGGCGCTGACTGAAGCTTTCTTT. The encoded protein is CASALGGALTEAFF. This rearrangement joins TRBV28 to TRBJ1-1, with D possibly TRBD1 on 6 matching bases. This CDR3 region has 14 residues. The germline CDR1 and CDR2 sequences are MDHEN and SYDVKM. The V end lost 8 bases, the J end lost 5 bases, and 18 bases lay between the germline ends.

This chain uses TRBV6-5 with TRBJ1-6; D not resolved. The CDR3 extends over 15 amino acids. Looked up from germline, CDR1 is MNHEY and CDR2 is SVGAGI. Between the trimmed V and J ends, which lost 5 bases and 9 bases, there was a span of 17 bases. The DNA of the CDR3 is TGTGCCAGCAGTACTAAAGACGGCCCTTCTTCACCCCTCCACTTT. Protein product: CASSTKDGPSSPLHF.

The chain uses TRBV6-2 or TRBV6-3 and TRBJ2-2, with D possibly matching TRBD2 (6 bases). Germline CDR1 reads MNHEY; CDR2 reads SVGEGT. CDR3 length equals 15 residues. The V gene lost 2 bases and the J gene lost 6 bases, with 13 bases spanning the gap. The CDR3 protein is CASSYGGTWSGELFF. In nucleotides, the CDR3 is TGTGCCAGCAGTTACGGGGGGACGTGGTCCGGGGAGCTGTTTTTT.